This T cell receptor (beta chain) is from a study of beta chain features in type 1 diabetes. cDNA synthesis used the whole RNA isolate, giving expressed TCRB sequences. Assay: immunoSEQ multiplex PCR; the TCRdb copy retains only in-frame clones and omits some. The sample has 240,000 or so clones; about 63% are singletons. Germline V CDR1 and CDR2: LNHDA, SQIVND (reference sequence). There are 13 residues in the CDR3. V dropped 6 bases and J dropped 2; count of bases not matched to a gene: 2. Regarding this clone: Its antigen is undetermined.

General study findings and limits: Equally in patients and controls, PCR might preferentially amplify shorter templates. Type 1 diabetes patients had VDJ junctions that carried fewer insertions and more deletions. In these data, an HLA type influence on TCRB rearrangement remained unresolved.

This chain links TRBV19 with TRBJ2-3, with 7 bases aligning to TRBD1. The origin of this receptor is a man aged 25-45 years in good health. The sample consisted of naive CD4+ T cells from blood. Here the CDR3 reads CASSDRVTDTQYF. The CDR3 bases are TGTGCCAGTAGCGACAGGGTCACAGATACGCAGTATTTT.